These 16 T cell receptor beta chains came from one sample sequenced in a study of technical replicates of blood from several donors (dated by TCRdb to 2016 to 2017). Library creation used the immunoSEQ multiplex PCR assay. TCRdb provides this immuneACCESS table in a form limited to in-frame rearrangements. Some clones are lacking; in checked studies, under half of them reflect an unresolved V gene, and why the rest are absent is not known. A total of over 70,000 clones appear in this sample, around 97% of them only once. Less than 0.25% of the sample belongs to the ten largest clones. Material: T cells isolated from PBMCs. The source of these receptors is a human donor in good health.

The chain combines TRBV5-4 with TRBJ2-7, with 14 bases lining up with TRBD2. The CDR3 is made up of 20 amino acids. Germline assignment: CDR1 SGHNT and CDR2 YYREEE (reference sequence). J lost 7 bases, V lost 4 bases, and 22 bases had no gene match. CDR3 sequence: CASSPMTHLGLAGGSGEQYF. The CDR3 bases are TGTGCCAGCAGCCCTATGACACATCTAGGACTAGCGGGAGGTTCGGGTGAGCAGTACTTC.

The genes are TRBV19 and TRBJ2-1; TRBD1 agrees at 11 bases. CDR1 and CDR2 (germline): LNHDA, SQIVND (reference sequence). V lost 6 bases to trimming and J lost 0 bases; unmatched junction nucleotides: 13. The CDR3 contains 19 residues. The chain's CDR3 is CASSDRDRGFPSSYNEQFF. CDR3 bases: TGTGCCAGTAGCGACCGGGACAGGGGGTTCCCTAGCTCCTACAATGAGCAGTTCTTC.

This rearrangement joins TRBV25-1 to TRBJ2-1; D unclear. The V end lost 4 bases, the J end lost 4 bases, and 8 bases lay between the germline ends. The CDR3 spans 13 residues. Germline V gene lookup returns CDR1 MGHDK and CDR2 SYGVNS. The CDR3 DNA reads TGTGCCAGCAGTGGGCCAGTTTACAATGAGCAGTTCTTC. It translates to CASSGPVYNEQFF. Drawing the rest from reference TRBV25-1 and TRBJ2-1, the complete variable domain is EADIYQTPRYLVIGTGKKITLECSQTMGHDKMYWYQQDPGMELHLIHYSYGVNSTEKGDLSSESTVSRIRTEHFPLTLESARPSHTSQYLCASSGPVYNEQFFGPGTRLTVL.

The V and J genes are TRBV5-1 and TRBJ2-7; 8 nucleotides match TRBD2. This CDR3 spans 15 amino acids. V lost 0 bases, J lost 6 bases, and 8 bases stayed unmatched. The germline V gene encodes CDR1 SGHRS and CDR2 YFSETQ. In DNA form, the CDR3 reads TGCGCCAGCAGCTTGGACGGGACTAGTCTAATCGAGCAGTACTTC. Translating it yields CASSLDGTSLIEQYF. Combining the CDR3 with reference TRBV5-1 and TRBJ2-7 gives the whole variable domain KAGVTQTPRYLIKTRGQQVTLSCSPISGHRSVSWYQQTPGQGLQFLFEYFSETQRNKGNFPGRFSGRQFSNSRSEMNVSTLELGDSALYLCASSLDGTSLIEQYFGPGTRLTVT.

The chain couples TRBV2 to TRBJ1-3, with 8 bases identical to TRBD1. The CDR3 extends over 15 amino acids. From germline, CDR1 is SNHLY and CDR2 FYNNEI. J gave up 3 bases and V 4 bases, and 5 bases lay outside the gene matches. CDR3 sequence reads: CASSAGTGGGNTIYF. CDR3 in DNA: TGTGCCAGCAGTGCCGGGACAGGAGGTGGAAACACCATATATTTT. The whole variable domain, remainder taken from reference TRBV2 and TRBJ1-3, is EPEVTQTPSHQVTQMGQEVILRCVPISNHLYFYWYRQILGQKVEFLVSFYNNEISEKSEIFDDQFSVERPDGSNFTLKIRSTKLEDSAMYFCASSAGTGGGNTIYFGEGSWLTVV.

The V gene is TRBV9, the J gene TRBJ2-3; 11 nucleotides agree with TRBD2. The CDR3 runs 15 residues. Germline assignment: CDR1 SGDLS and CDR2 YYNGEE. V dropped 0 bases and J dropped 4; count of bases not matched to a gene: 1. The chain's CDR3 is CASSVGGLAADTQYF. The CDR3 coding sequence is TGTGCCAGCAGCGTAGGGGGACTAGCGGCAGATACGCAGTATTTT.

This sequence joins TRBV10-2 and TRBJ1-4; 7 positions match TRBD1. The length of the CDR3 is 15 residues. Germline CDR1 and CDR2: WSHSY and SAAADI. Germline trimming cut 0 bases from V and 7 bases from J; bases unmatched to any gene: 5. CDR3 DNA: TGCGCCAGCAGTGAGTCGTCACAGGGGAGTGAAAAACTGTTTTTT. Its protein product is CASSESSQGSEKLFF.

The rearrangement links TRBV7-9 to TRBJ1-2, with 8 positions matching TRBD1. The germline V gene has CDR1 SEHNR and CDR2 FQNEAQ (reference sequence). Trimming at V came to 4 bases and at J to 8 bases, leaving 6 bases not matched to a gene. The CDR3 sequence is 13 residues long. The CDR3 nucleotides are TGTGCCAGCAGCTATGGACAGGGTCGAGGCTACACCTTC. Amino acids: CASSYGQGRGYTF.

The J gene is TRBJ2-7, the V gene TRBV5-1; 7 bases agree with TRBD1. Germline CDR1 and CDR2: SGHRS and YFSETQ. V dropped 2 bases and J dropped 1; count of bases not matched to a gene: 6. The CDR3 contains 15 residues. CDR3 DNA sequence: TGCGCCAGCAGCTTTGGGGACAGTCTTTCCTACGAGCAGTACTTC. Its translation: CASSFGDSLSYEQYF.

The chain links TRBV5-6 to TRBJ2-3; D is undetermined. Germline loops: CDR1 SGHDT, CDR2 YYEEEE. With 7 bases removed from V and 3 bases from J, the gap between germline ends came to 12 bases. The CDR3 consists of 13 residues. The CDR3 here is CASWAQPTDTQYF. As DNA, the CDR3 is TGTGCCAGCTGGGCCCAGCCGACAGATACGCAGTATTTT.

Notes on this clone: Sequence at one end of the junction differs from germline and may be a read error. This chain connects TRBV2 to TRBJ1-5; no reliable D call. The CDR3 totals 12 residues. Germline values: CDR1 SNHLY, CDR2 FYNNEI. This chain's CDR3 is CASSEEAAPLYF. The CDR3 DNA follows: TGTGCCAGCAGTGAGGAGGCGGCCCCGTTGTATTTT.

V and J are TRBV11-2 and TRBJ2-2; 11 positions agree with TRBD2. V lost 5 bases to trimming and J lost 7 bases; unmatched junction nucleotides: 9. CDR3 length equals 16 residues. CDR1 is SGHAT, CDR2 FQNNGV, per germline. The CDR3 reads CASSRSGGAIGGELFF. DNA for the CDR3: TGTGCCAGCAGCCGTAGCGGGGGGGCCATAGGCGGGGAGCTGTTTTTT.

The chain's CDR3 is CASSETGSDQPQHF. CDR3 sequence (DNA): TGTGCCAGCAGTGAAACAGGGAGCGATCAGCCCCAGCATTTT. This chain joins TRBV6-1 and TRBJ1-5, with D maybe TRBD1 (6 bases). Germline V CDR1 and CDR2: MNHNS, SASEGT. V lost 2 bases to trimming and J lost 5 bases, with 10 bases between them. The CDR3 extends over 14 amino acids.

The table lists this clone with a count of one. This rearrangement joins TRBV4-1 to TRBJ2-3; D may be TRBD1 (6 bases). The CDR3 extends over 16 amino acids. Looked up from germline, CDR1 is MGHRA and CDR2 is YSYEKL. The V and J ends lost 0 bases and 3 bases respectively, with 13 bases between them. Here the CDR3 reads CASSQEGQTETDTQYF. Here the CDR3 DNA reads TGCGCCAGCAGCCAAGAAGGACAGACGGAGACAGATACGCAGTATTTT.

This clone was seen once. The chain employs TRBV9 and TRBJ2-5; 10 bases fit TRBD2. CDR3 size: 15 residues. The J segment lost 1 base and the V segment lost 3 bases, leaving 3 bases of the junction unmatched. CDR1 is SGDLS and CDR2 is YYNGEE in the germline V gene. CDR3 coding DNA: TGTGCCAGCAGCGCAAGGACTAGCGGCCAAGAGACCCAGTACTTC. This encodes CASSARTSGQETQYF.

The genes are TRBV28 and TRBJ1-2, with a tentative D call TRBD1 (5 bases). The V end was cut by 6 bases, the J end by 6 bases, with 11 bases between. Per germline, CDR1 MDHEN and CDR2 SYDVKM. This CDR3 is 12 amino acids long. As DNA, the CDR3 is TGTGCCAGCAGCCGCTCCAGGGATGGCTACACCTTC. It codes for CASSRSRDGYTF.